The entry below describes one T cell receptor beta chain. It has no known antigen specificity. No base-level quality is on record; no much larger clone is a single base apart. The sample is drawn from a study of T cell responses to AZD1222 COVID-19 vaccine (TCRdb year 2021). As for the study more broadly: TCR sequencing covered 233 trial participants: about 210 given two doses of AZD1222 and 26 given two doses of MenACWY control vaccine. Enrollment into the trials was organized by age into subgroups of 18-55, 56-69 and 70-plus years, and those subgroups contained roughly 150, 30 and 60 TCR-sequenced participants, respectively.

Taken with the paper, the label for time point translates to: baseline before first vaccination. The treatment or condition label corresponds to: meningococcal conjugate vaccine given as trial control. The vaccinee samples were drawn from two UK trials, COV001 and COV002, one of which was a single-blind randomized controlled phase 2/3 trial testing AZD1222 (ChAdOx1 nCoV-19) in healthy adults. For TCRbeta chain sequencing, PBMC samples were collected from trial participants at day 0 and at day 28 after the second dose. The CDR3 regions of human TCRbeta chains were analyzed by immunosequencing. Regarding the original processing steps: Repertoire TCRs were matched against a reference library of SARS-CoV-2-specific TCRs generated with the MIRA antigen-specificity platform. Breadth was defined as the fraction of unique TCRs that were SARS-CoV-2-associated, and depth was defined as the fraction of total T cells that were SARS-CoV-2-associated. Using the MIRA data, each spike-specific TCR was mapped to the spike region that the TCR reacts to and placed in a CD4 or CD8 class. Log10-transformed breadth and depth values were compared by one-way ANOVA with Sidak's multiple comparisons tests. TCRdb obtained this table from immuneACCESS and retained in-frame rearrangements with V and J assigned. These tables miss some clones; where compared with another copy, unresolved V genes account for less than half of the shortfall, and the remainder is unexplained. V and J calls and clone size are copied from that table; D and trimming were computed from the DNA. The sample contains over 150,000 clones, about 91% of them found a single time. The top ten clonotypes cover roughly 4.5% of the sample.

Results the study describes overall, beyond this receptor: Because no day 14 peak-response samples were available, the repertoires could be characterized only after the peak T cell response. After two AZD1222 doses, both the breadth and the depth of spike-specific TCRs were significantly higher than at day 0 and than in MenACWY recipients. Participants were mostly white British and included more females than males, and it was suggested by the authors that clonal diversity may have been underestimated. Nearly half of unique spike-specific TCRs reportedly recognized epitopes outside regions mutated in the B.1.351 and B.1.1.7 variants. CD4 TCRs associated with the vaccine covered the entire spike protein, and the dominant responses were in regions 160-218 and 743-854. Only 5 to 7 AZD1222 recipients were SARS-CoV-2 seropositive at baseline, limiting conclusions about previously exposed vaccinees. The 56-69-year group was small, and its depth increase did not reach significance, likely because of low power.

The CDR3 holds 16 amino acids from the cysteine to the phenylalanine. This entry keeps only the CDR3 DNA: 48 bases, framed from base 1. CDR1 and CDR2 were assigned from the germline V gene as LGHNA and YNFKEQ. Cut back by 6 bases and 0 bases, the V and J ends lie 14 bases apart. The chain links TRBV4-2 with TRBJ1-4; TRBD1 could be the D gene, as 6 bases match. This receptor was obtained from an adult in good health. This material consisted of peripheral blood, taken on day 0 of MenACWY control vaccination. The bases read TGTGCCAGCAGGGATACAGGGCTTGCAACTAATGAAAAACTGTTTTTT. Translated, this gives CASRDTGLATNEKLFF.